The 26 T cell receptor beta chains below all came from one sample that was sequenced in a study of cytomegalovirus exposure and HLA in healthy donors. Both 60 Vbeta primers and 13 Jbeta primers went into the PCR. Profiling relied on immunoSEQ multiplex PCR, and the TCRdb table lists in-frame clones only, not all of them. Of 110,000 to 150,000 clones in the sample, 78% were seen once. Sequencing was done on a sample of PBMCs. The receptors were sampled from a male donor in good health and CMV-seronegative.

This chain uses TRBV4-1 with TRBJ2-4; TRBD2 agrees at 7 bases. Germline CDR1 MGHRA, CDR2 YSYEKL. The CDR3 spans 16 residues. The V segment lost 4 bases and the J segment 1 base; nucleotides outside the gene matches: 7. CDR3 DNA: TGCGCCAGCAGCCGAGGGAGGGAAAACGCCAAAAACATTCAGTACTTC. The encoded protein is CASSRGRENAKNIQYF.

This clone was counted once. The V and J genes are TRBV7-6 and TRBJ2-7; D remains ambiguous. This CDR3 is 14 amino acids long. V was pared by 3 bases and J by 2 bases, with 11 bases between. Germline loops: CDR1 SGHVS, CDR2 FNYEAQ. The CDR3 nucleotides read TGTGCCAGCAGCTTCAGAGGTATCGCCTACGAGCAGTACTTC. Its protein is CASSFRGIAYEQYF.

This chain uses TRBV5-5 with TRBJ1-2; a weak D match, TRBD1 (5 bases). V was cut by 4 bases and J by 4 bases, with 14 bases left in between. Germline CDR1 SGHKS, CDR2 YYEKEE (reference sequence). The CDR3 runs to 14 residues. The CDR3 here is CASSGAGEGYGYTF. CDR3 DNA: TGTGCCAGCAGCGGCGCGGGGGAGGGCTATGGCTACACCTTC.

This clone was counted a single time. V and J are TRBV9 and TRBJ2-7; D gene ambiguous. From germline, CDR1 is SGDLS and CDR2 YYNGEE. V dropped 2 bases and J dropped 6 bases, with 15 bases sitting between them. The CDR3 runs to 14 residues. CDR3 sequence (DNA): TGTGCCAGCAGCGTTAGGCGGTCGAACGGCGAGCAGTACTTC. This encodes CASSVRRSNGEQYF.

The rearrangement joins TRBV7-6 to TRBJ1-1; TRBD1 is a possible D gene (5 bases). V gave up 2 bases and J gave up 0 bases, with 13 bases separating them. Germline values: CDR1 SGHVS, CDR2 FNYEAQ. The CDR3 runs to 16 residues. CDR3 coding DNA: TGTGCCAGCAGCTTAAGGCCGTCAGGGTTGAACACTGAAGCTTTCTTT. Encoded protein: CASSLRPSGLNTEAFF.

This chain joins TRBV11-3 and TRBJ1-1; 8 positions match TRBD1. The CDR3 loop spans 18 amino acids. CDR1 and CDR2 (germline): SGHNT, YENEEA. The V gene end was trimmed by 0 bases and the J gene end by 1 base; junction bases not matched to a gene: 10. CDR3 loop: CASSLDPGQEGWNTEAFF. As DNA, the CDR3 is TGTGCCAGCAGCTTAGATCCGGGACAGGAAGGATGGAACACTGAAGCTTTCTTT.

The chain is built from TRBV14 and TRBJ2-3; TRBD2 aligns across 8 bases. The germline V gene encodes CDR1 SGHDN and CDR2 FVKESK. V was pared by 1 base and J by 6 bases, with 6 bases of the junction left unmatched. This CDR3 spans 15 amino acids. This CDR3 is CASSQVGGASDTQYF. CDR3 sequence (DNA): TGTGCCAGCAGCCAAGTCGGGGGGGCCTCGGATACGCAGTATTTT.

The genes are TRBV19 and TRBJ2-2, with 7 bases fitting TRBD1. This CDR3 region has 16 residues. Germline assignment: CDR1 LNHDA and CDR2 SQIVND (reference sequence). Losses at the gene ends were 4 bases for V and 6 bases for J; bases not matched to a gene: 11. CDR3 nucleotide sequence: TGTGCCAGTAGTACCCGACAGGGTGAATGGGCCGGGGAGCTGTTTTTT. The encoded protein is CASSTRQGEWAGELFF.

This clone was observed a handful of times. The chain links TRBV18 to TRBJ2-1; 14 positions agree with TRBD2. This CDR3 contains 14 residues. J lost 5 bases, V lost 6 bases, and 0 bases had no gene match. Germline values: CDR1 KGHSH, CDR2 LQKENI. CDR3 sequence (DNA): TGTGCCAGCTCGGGACTAGCGGGGGACAATGAGCAGTTCTTC. Translated: CASSGLAGDNEQFF.

J is TRBJ1-4 and V is TRBV19; 8 bases line up with TRBD1. CDR3 length: 14 amino acids. CDR1 and CDR2 (germline): LNHDA, SQIVND (reference sequence). V gave up 6 bases and J gave up 2 bases; unmatched junction bases: 2. This CDR3 is CASRRQGTNEKLFF. In DNA form, the CDR3 reads TGTGCCAGTAGAAGACAGGGGACTAATGAAAAACTGTTTTTT.

V is TRBV29-1 and J is TRBJ1-2; D is perhaps TRBD1 (6 bases). Trimming took 4 bases from V and 8 from J, leaving 20 bases between them. Germline V gives CDR1 SQVTM, CDR2 ANQGSEA. This CDR3 comprises 14 residues. The CDR3, as DNA: TGCAGCGTTGTAACGGGACATGAAGTGCTAGGCTACACCTTC. This translates into CSVVTGHEVLGYTF.

Notes on this clone: One end of the junction does not line up with germline, which may come from a read error. The V and J genes are TRBV5-6 and TRBJ1-3; tentative D call: TRBD1 (6 bases). Germline CDR1 SGHDT, CDR2 YYEEEE. The CDR3 covers 15 residues. For the CDR3, the DNA is TGTGCCGGCAGCATGGGGGCAGGCTCTGGAAACACCATATATTTT. This codes for CAGSMGAGSGNTIYF.

This chain links TRBV29-1 with TRBJ2-3; TRBD2 matches at 8 bases. The V and J ends lost 7 bases and 0 bases, in that order; junction bases with no gene match: 12. CDR3 length: 16 amino acids. Germline assignment: CDR1 SQVTM and CDR2 ANQGSEA. The CDR3 nucleotides read TGCAGCGCCTCAGGCACTAGCGGAGATAGCACAGATACGCAGTATTTT. It translates to CSASGTSGDSTDTQYF.

V is TRBV9 and J is TRBJ1-3; D uncertain. The CDR3 runs to 13 residues. CDR1 and CDR2 from the germline V gene are SGDLS and YYNGEE. V lost 4 bases and J lost 8, with 13 bases in between. As DNA, the CDR3 is TGTGCCAGCAGCTCCGCGAGGGAGGACACCATATATTTT. Protein: CASSSAREDTIYF.

Comments on this clone: A read error may produce the germline difference seen at one junction end. The chain employs TRBV29-1 and TRBJ1-2, with 7 bases fitting TRBD1. This CDR3 has 12 residues. Germline CDR1 and CDR2: SQVTM and ANQGSEA. The CDR3 sequence: CSSWTGVYGYPF. The CDR3 nucleotides are TGCAGCAGCTGGACAGGAGTCTATGGCTACCCCTTC.

This clone was found once. The chain links TRBV2 to TRBJ2-7; TRBD2 agrees at 11 bases. CDR3 length equals 15 residues. Per the germline V gene, CDR1 is SNHLY and CDR2 is FYNNEI. V gave up 6 bases and J gave up 4 bases; unmatched junction bases: 8. The DNA of the CDR3 is TGTGCCAGCAGACCTTTAGGGACTAGCGGTTACGAGCAGTACTTC. This translates into CASRPLGTSGYEQYF.

This chain links TRBV27 with TRBJ2-1, with TRBD2 matching over 12 bases. CDR1 and CDR2 (germline): MNHEY, SMNVEV (reference sequence). The CDR3 contains 16 residues. The V and J ends lost 1 base and 6 bases, in that order; junction bases with no gene match: 4. This chain's CDR3 is CASSLYATSGSNEQFF. CDR3 sequence (DNA): TGTGCCAGCAGTTTATATGCGACTAGCGGGAGCAATGAGCAGTTCTTC.

This chain connects TRBV29-1 to TRBJ1-1; TRBD1 matches 7 bases. Germline V lookup: CDR1 SQVTM, CDR2 ANQGSEA. The CDR3 loop spans 14 amino acids. V gave up 7 bases and J gave up 7 bases; unmatched junction bases: 15. For the CDR3, the DNA is TGCAGCGCTTTGAATCCTGACAGGGAATATGAAGCTTTCTTT. This encodes CSALNPDREYEAFF.

The chain recombines TRBV5-1 with TRBJ1-1; maybe TRBD1 (6 bases). Germline values: CDR1 SGHRS, CDR2 YFSETQ. The CDR3 is 15 amino acids. Trimming removed 1 base at V and 0 bases at J, with 10 bases between. This CDR3 is CASSLSGVVNTEAFF. CDR3 nucleotides: TGCGCCAGCAGCTTGTCAGGGGTCGTGAACACTGAAGCTTTCTTT.

The chain carries TRBV10-2 and TRBJ2-2; D remains ambiguous. Trimming stripped 0 bases from V and 0 bases from J, with 8 bases between. Germline CDR1 and CDR2: WSHSY and SAAADI. The CDR3 extends over 16 amino acids. This CDR3 reads CASSESVSANTGELFF. CDR3 bases: TGCGCCAGCAGTGAGTCGGTCAGCGCGAACACCGGGGAGCTGTTTTTT.

In DNA, the CDR3 is TGTGCCAGCAGTCAGGGCTCTGGAAACACCATATATTTT. Translating gives CASSQGSGNTIYF. This rearrangement joins TRBV6-6 to TRBJ1-3; possible D gene TRBD1, 5 bases. In germline, CDR1 is MNHNY, CDR2 SVGAGI (reference sequence). Between the trimmed V and J ends, which lost 5 bases and 0 bases, there was a span of 5 bases. This CDR3 is built from 13 residues.

This clone was detected only a few times. The V gene is TRBV7-2, the J gene TRBJ2-1, with 8 nucleotides matching TRBD2. Germline CDR1 reads SGHTA; CDR2 reads FQGNSA. The trim removed 4 bases at V and 16 bases at J, leaving 9 bases unmatched. This CDR3 contains 12 residues. The CDR3 loop is CASSSRGTRVFF. The CDR3 nucleotides read TGTGCCAGCAGCTCGAGGGGGACTAGGGTATTCTTC.

The CDR3 sequence: CAWSGSGGTEAFF. For the CDR3, the DNA is TGTGCCTGGAGTGGCTCTGGCGGCACTGAAGCTTTCTTT. The V call is TRBV30, the J call TRBJ1-1; D is unresolved. V lost 1 base to trimming and J lost 4 bases, with 10 bases between them. CDR1 and CDR2 from the germline V gene are GTSNPN and SVGIG (reference sequence). The CDR3 extends over 13 amino acids.

This chain links TRBV4-2 with TRBJ2-1, with D hard to call. The V end was cut by 4 bases, the J end by 6 bases, with 10 bases between. This CDR3 has 13 amino acids. CDR1 LGHNA and CDR2 YNFKEQ come from the germline V gene. The CDR3 bases are TGTGCCAGCAGCCTCCACCCGGGCAATGAGCAGTTCTTC. It specifies CASSLHPGNEQFF.

The chain employs TRBV5-4 and TRBJ1-1; TRBD1 agrees at 12 bases. After removal of 2 bases from V and 10 bases from J, the junction contained 6 bases not matched to a gene. The length of the CDR3 is 14 residues. CDR1 SGHNT and CDR2 YYREEE come from the germline V gene (reference sequence). Here the CDR3 reads CASSFPRDRGRAFF. CDR3 DNA: TGTGCCAGCAGCTTCCCCAGGGACAGGGGGCGAGCTTTCTTT. The full variable domain, completed using reference TRBV5-4 and TRBJ1-1, is ETGVTQSPTHLIKTRGQQVTLRCSSQSGHNTVSWYQQALGQGPQFIFQYYREEENGRGNFPPRFSGLQFPNYSSELNVNALELDDSALYLCASSFPRDRGRAFFGQGTRLTVV.

This clone was found a few times. The V call is TRBV10-3, the J call TRBJ2-3; 8 bases are a match to TRBD2. CDR3 length equals 14 residues. Germline V CDR1 and CDR2: ENHRY, SYGVKD. V shed 6 bases and J 3 bases; nucleotides not matched to a gene: 5. The CDR3 bases are TGTGCCATCAGGCCGGGACTAGATACAGATACGCAGTATTTT. Residues: CAIRPGLDTDTQYF.